The 27 T cell receptor beta chains given below trace back to one sample, sequenced in a study of response to subunit inactivated influenza vaccine. TCRdb reprocessed the RT-PCR reads with MiXCR, giving one entry per CDR3 protein. The sample includes hundreds of thousands of distinct CDR3 sequences, approximately 7.1% seen only once; the top ten take over 10%. Sample: PBMCs from blood, taken about 24 months after vaccination. Receptors originate from a man aged 45 to 75 who received an inactivated influenza vaccine.

The rearrangement uses TRBV4-1 and TRBJ2-7, with D uncertain. V gave up 1 base and J gave up 3 bases, with 13 bases separating them. Germline values: CDR1 MGHRA, CDR2 YSYEKL. The CDR3 loop spans 15 amino acids. The CDR3 protein is CASSQGVGVLYEQYF. CDR3 in DNA: TGCGCCAGCAGCCAAGGGGTCGGAGTTCTCTACGAGCAGTACTTC.

Many counts were recorded for this clonotype. CDR3 in amino acids: CASSVGPGQGAYEQYF. CDR3 nucleotide sequence: TGTGCCAGCAGCGTAGGACCGGGACAGGGGGCCTACGAGCAGTACTTC. This chain connects TRBV9 to TRBJ2-7; the match to TRBD1 covers 11 bases. CDR1 and CDR2 from the germline V gene are SGDLS and YYNGEE. The trim removed 0 bases at V and 2 bases at J, leaving 4 bases unmatched. The CDR3 is 16 amino acids.

The sample holds many counts of this clonotype. This chain links TRBV20-1 with TRBJ2-1, with D possibly TRBD2 on 6 matching bases. Germline V lookup: CDR1 DFQATT, CDR2 SNEGSKA (reference sequence). This CDR3 has 14 residues. V dropped 1 base and J dropped 6 bases, with 13 bases sitting between them. In nucleotides, the CDR3 is TGCAGTGCTAGAGTCGAACTAGCTGCCAATGAGCAGTTCTTC. Encoded protein: CSARVELAANEQFF.

This clonotype was seen a handful of times. The chain recombines TRBV25-1 with TRBJ2-7; either TRBD1 or TRBD2 may supply D (5 bases each). This CDR3 has 16 amino acids. The V gene's germline CDR1 is MGHDK and CDR2 SYGVNS. Deletions cut 2 bases from V and 0 bases from J, with 14 bases between. The CDR3 region has the DNA TGTGCCAGCAGTGAAAGGGGACCAGGAAACTCCTACGAGCAGTACTTC. Amino acid sequence: CASSERGPGNSYEQYF.

The chain joins TRBV20-1 to TRBJ2-5; 10 bases fit TRBD2. The CDR3 extends over 15 amino acids. CDR1 is DFQATT, CDR2 SNEGSKA, per germline (reference sequence). J gave up 2 bases and V 3 bases, and 6 bases lay outside the gene matches. CDR3 in DNA: TGCAGTGCTAGGGGTGCTAGCGGGGGTCAAGAGACCCAGTACTTC. Protein sequence: CSARGASGGQETQYF.

This clonotype was seen ten or more times. J is TRBJ1-5 and V is TRBV16; no clear D. The CDR3 runs to 12 residues. V was shortened by 2 bases and J by 6 bases, with 5 bases between the two germline ends. From germline, CDR1 is KGHSY and CDR2 FQNENV. CDR3 in DNA: TGTGCCAGCAGCCAAGGCAGTCAGCCCCAGCATTTT. Translated: CASSQGSQPQHF.

The chain couples TRBV5-1 to TRBJ2-7, with TRBD2 matching over 9 bases. V shed 4 bases, J shed 2 bases, and the junction held 7 bases outside the gene matches. The CDR3 contains 15 residues. The germline V gene has CDR1 SGHRS and CDR2 YFSETQ. The CDR3 is CASSVSGGNPYEQYF. The CDR3 region has the DNA TGCGCCAGCAGCGTTAGCGGGGGAAACCCCTACGAGCAGTACTTC.

This clonotype has a handful of counts. The rearrangement uses TRBV5-1 and TRBJ2-1; the match to TRBD2 covers 9 bases. This CDR3 is built from 14 residues. J gave up 8 bases and V 4 bases, and 7 bases lay outside the gene matches. CDR1 SGHRS and CDR2 YFSETQ come from the germline V gene. In DNA form, the CDR3 reads TGCGCCAGCAGCCCCGGGACTAGCTTGGATGAGCAGTTCTTC. Encoded protein: CASSPGTSLDEQFF.

This clonotype was seen a few times. CDR3 nucleotides: TGCAGTGCTAGACGGACGGGCAGGGGAGGGGGGAACACTGAAGCTTTCTTT. This translates into CSARRTGRGGGNTEAFF. The V gene is TRBV20-1, the J gene TRBJ1-1; maybe TRBD1 (6 bases). The CDR3 spans 17 residues. V lost 2 bases and J 1 base, leaving 20 bases between the germline ends. CDR1 is DFQATT, CDR2 SNEGSKA, per germline (reference sequence).

This chain uses TRBV5-1 with TRBJ2-7; TRBD1 might be the D (6 bases). The germline V gene has CDR1 SGHRS and CDR2 YFSETQ. The CDR3 is 14 residues long. V was trimmed by 4 bases and J by 4 bases, leaving 15 bases between them. The CDR3 protein is CASSQGGHEYEQYF. CDR3 bases: TGCGCCAGCAGCCAAGGGGGACACGAATACGAGCAGTACTTC.

This clonotype showed up just a few times. This sequence may be a read error, since a much larger clone differs from it by one base. The chain joins TRBV27 to TRBJ2-1; D is perhaps TRBD1 (6 bases). V lost 3 bases and J 4 bases, leaving 7 bases between the germline ends. This CDR3 has 13 residues. Looked up from germline, CDR1 is MNHEY and CDR2 is SMNVEV (reference sequence). This chain's CDR3 is CASSFGQYNEQFF. The CDR3 DNA is TGTGCCAGCAGTTTCGGACAGTACAATGAGCAGTTCTTC.

The rearrangement links TRBV4-3 to TRBJ2-1; perhaps TRBD1 as D (6 bases). V was pared by 3 bases and J by 5 bases, with 11 bases between. The CDR3 contains 14 residues. Germline CDR1 LGHNA, CDR2 YSLEER. CDR3 in amino acids: CASSQPGTNNEQFF. The CDR3 nucleotides read TGCGCCAGCAGCCAGCCCGGGACAAACAATGAGCAGTTCTTC.

The table lists this clonotype with many counts. The chain employs TRBV29-1 and TRBJ2-1, with a tentative D call TRBD2 (5 bases). Trimming shortened V by 3 bases and J by 15 bases, and 9 bases separated the two germline ends. Germline assignment: CDR1 SQVTM and CDR2 ANQGSEA. The CDR3 contains 9 residues. CDR3 coding DNA: TGCAGCGTTGAGACTAATCGGTTCTTC. This gives the protein CSVETNRFF.

The rearrangement joins TRBV20-1 to TRBJ2-1; 10 nucleotides line up with TRBD1. The ends lost 3 bases at V and 6 bases at J; junction bases unmatched: 14. The CDR3 loop spans 17 amino acids. The V gene's germline CDR1 is DFQATT and CDR2 SNEGSKA (reference sequence). In nucleotides, the CDR3 is TGCAGTGCTAGTCACAAAGACAGGGGGCGGTATGGCAATGAGCAGTTCTTC. Protein sequence: CSASHKDRGRYGNEQFF.

This clonotype has just a few counts. The chain combines TRBV7-9 with TRBJ1-2; TRBD1 agrees at 7 bases. This CDR3 is built from 14 residues. V dropped 5 bases and J dropped 4; count of bases not matched to a gene: 7. The germline V gene encodes CDR1 SEHNR and CDR2 FQNEAQ (reference sequence). CDR3 in amino acids: CASSPRTGGYGYTF. The CDR3 DNA sequence: TGTGCCAGCAGCCCCCGGACAGGTGGCTATGGCTACACCTTC. Filled out from reference TRBV7-9 and TRBJ1-2, the complete variable domain reads DTGVSQNPRHKITKRGQNVTFRCDPISEHNRLYWYRQTLGQGPEFLTYFQNEAQLEKSRLLSDRFSAERPKGSFSTLEIQRTEQGDSAMYLCASSPRTGGYGYTFGSGTRLTVV.

In this sample, this clonotype turned up a few times. The V call is TRBV5-1, the J call TRBJ2-7, with D possibly matching TRBD1 (6 bases). Germline V lookup: CDR1 SGHRS, CDR2 YFSETQ. Trimming cost V 3 bases and J 3 bases, with 10 bases left between them. This CDR3 is 13 amino acids long. The CDR3 DNA reads as TGCGCCAGCAGCTACGACAGGTTCTACGAGCAGTACTTC. Its protein is CASSYDRFYEQYF.

This clonotype was detected only a few times. The V gene is TRBV6-2 or TRBV6-3, the J gene TRBJ2-7, with D uncertain. Trimming shortened V by 7 bases and J by 3 bases, and 19 bases separated the two germline ends. Germline-derived CDR1 and CDR2 are MNHEY and SVGEGT. The CDR3 length is 15 residues. The CDR3 DNA reads as TGTGCCAGCACAGACCTAGGAGTGGGTTTCTACGAGCAGTACTTC. This gives the protein CASTDLGVGFYEQYF.

This sequence joins TRBV20-1 and TRBJ1-5; TRBD1 matches at 7 bases. Unmatched junction bases numbered 6, after V lost 3 bases and J lost 4 bases. Per germline, CDR1 DFQATT and CDR2 SNEGSKA (reference sequence). This CDR3 comprises 14 residues. The CDR3 is CSASSDRDNQPQHF. Here the CDR3 DNA reads TGCAGTGCTAGTTCCGACAGGGATAATCAGCCCCAGCATTTT.

The rearrangement uses TRBV7-2 and TRBJ2-3; D not certain. The V gene's germline CDR1 is SGHTA and CDR2 FQGNSA. V lost 5 bases to trimming and J lost 2 bases, with 14 bases between them. The CDR3 has 15 amino acids. CDR3 coding DNA: TGTGCCAGCAGCCCCACCCTGGGTTTCACAGATACGCAGTATTTT. It translates to CASSPTLGFTDTQYF. The whole variable domain, remainder taken from reference TRBV7-2 and TRBJ2-3, is GAGVSQSPSNKVTEKGKDVELRCDPISGHTALYWYRQSLGQGLEFLIYFQGNSAPDKSGLPSDRFSAERTGGSVSTLTIQRTQQEDSAVYLCASSPTLGFTDTQYFGPGTRLTVL.

This clonotype was seen a handful of times. CDR3 DNA sequence: TGTGCCAGCAGTTCACCTTGGTTGGGGTACAATGAGCAGTTCTTC. Its protein product is CASSSPWLGYNEQFF. This chain connects TRBV6-5 to TRBJ2-1; no definite D call. The germline gives CDR1 MNHEY, CDR2 SVGAGI. The V gene lost 4 bases and the J gene lost 4 bases, with 14 bases spanning the gap. The CDR3 contains 15 residues.

V is TRBV20-1 and J is TRBJ2-1; 10 bases fit TRBD2. The CDR3 loop spans 17 amino acids. Germline CDR1 DFQATT, CDR2 SNEGSKA (reference sequence). V lost 0 bases and J lost 0; bases outside the gene matches: 5. The CDR3 DNA reads as TGCAGTGCTAGAGACCCAAGGACTAGCGGCTCCTACAATGAGCAGTTCTTC. The encoded protein is CSARDPRTSGSYNEQFF.

This clonotype showed up just a few times. V gene TRBV5-1 combines with J gene TRBJ2-7; D may be TRBD1 (6 bases). V lost 4 bases, J lost 4 bases, and 15 bases lay in between. The germline CDR1 and CDR2 sequences are SGHRS and YFSETQ. CDR3 length: 14 amino acids. The CDR3 sequence is CASSPRDTGYEQYF. DNA of the CDR3: TGCGCCAGCAGCCCCCGGGACACGGGATACGAGCAGTACTTC.

The genes are TRBV30 and TRBJ1-5; no clear D. Germline CDR1 GTSNPN, CDR2 SVGIG (reference sequence). Trimming removed 2 bases from V and 0 bases from J, with 8 bases in between. The CDR3 sequence is 14 residues long. DNA for the CDR3: TGTGCCTGGAGTTACAAGGGTAGCAATCAGCCCCAGCATTTT. It is translated as CAWSYKGSNQPQHF.

This clonotype has more than one count but fewer than ten. This sequence joins TRBV12-3 or TRBV12-4 and TRBJ2-1; tentative D call: TRBD1 (6 bases). Between the trimmed V and J ends, which lost 6 bases and 8 bases, there was a span of 20 bases. The CDR3 has 15 amino acids. CDR3 nucleotides: TGTGCCAGCAGCTCCGGACAGTTCCCCAGGGATGAGCAGTTCTTC. It yields the protein CASSSGQFPRDEQFF.

As to this clonotype: An end of the junction does not agree with germline; a read error may underlie this. The rearrangement joins TRBV7-6 to TRBJ1-1, with D uncertain. Germline CDR1 SGHVS, CDR2 FNYEAQ. The CDR3 consists of 14 residues. The CDR3 bases are TGTGTCAGCAGCTTAGGTGGTGGTGGTTCTGAAGCTTTCTTT. Translating gives CVSSLGGGGSEAFF.

With regard to this clonotype: A much larger clone differs by one base, so this may be a read error. The chain uses TRBV6-4 and TRBJ2-3, with 10 bases matching TRBD2. This CDR3 has 17 residues. Germline V gene data show CDR1 as MRHNA and CDR2 as SNTAGT. J gave up 9 bases and V 4 bases, and 16 bases lay outside the gene matches. The CDR3 is CASSGVLLAGPPETQYF. The CDR3 region has the DNA TGTGCCAGCAGTGGTGTCCTACTAGCGGGGCCCCCGGAGACGCAGTATTTT.

The chain has TRBV29-1 and TRBJ2-5; perhaps TRBD2 as D (6 bases). V lost 3 bases to trimming and J lost 1 base, with 15 bases between them. CDR3 length: 15 residues. The germline CDR1 and CDR2 sequences are SQVTM and ANQGSEA. DNA for the CDR3: TGCAGCGTTGATGGGGGAGGAGGACCCCAAGAGACCCAGTACTTC. Its translation is CSVDGGGGPQETQYF.